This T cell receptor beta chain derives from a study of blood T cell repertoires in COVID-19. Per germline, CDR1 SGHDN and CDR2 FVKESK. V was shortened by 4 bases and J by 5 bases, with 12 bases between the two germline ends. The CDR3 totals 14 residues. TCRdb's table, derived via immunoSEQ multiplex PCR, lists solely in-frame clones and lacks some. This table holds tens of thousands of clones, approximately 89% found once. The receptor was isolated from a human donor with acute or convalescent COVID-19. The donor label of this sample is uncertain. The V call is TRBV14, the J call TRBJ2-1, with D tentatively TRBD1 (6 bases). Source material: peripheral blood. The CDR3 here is CASSLQGWDNEQFF. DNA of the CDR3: TGTGCCAGCAGCCTGCAGGGGTGGGACAATGAGCAGTTCTTC.